This T cell receptor (beta chain) was sequenced for a study of response to subunit inactivated influenza vaccine. TCRdb re-called the RT-PCR reads with MiXCR, one entry per CDR3 protein. Of roughly 550,000 distinct CDR3 sequences listed, approximately 22% are singletons. This clonotype was recorded many times. Trimming took off 6 bases at V and 0 bases at J, with 16 bases between the two ends. The CDR3 is made up of 16 amino acids. The sample was also linked to a second study, of T cells expressing NK-cell markers. From that second work: UMIs accompanied the 5'RACE template switching by which TCR beta cDNA was made. The authors derived TCR beta repertoires from sorted CD3+CD56+NKG2C+, CD3+CD56+NKG2C- and CD3+CD56-NKG2C+ T cells. The use of an anti-gamma-delta TCR antibody, which was added in several experiments, restricted sorting to T cells expressing alpha-beta TCR. Among CD8+ T cells from several donors, dominant NKG2C+ clonotypes accounted for roughly 1.0-7.0%.

The TCR comes from a man aged 50 to 59 who received an inactivated influenza vaccine. Source: CD4+ T cells sorted from PBMCs, taken 11 to 12 days after vaccination. The J gene is TRBJ2-3, the V gene TRBV12-3 or TRBV12-4; a weak D match, TRBD1 (6 bases). Here the CDR3 reads CASSSRDTISTDTQYF. The CDR3 DNA reads as TGTGCCAGCAGCAGTCGGGACACTATCAGCACAGATACGCAGTATTTT.